The clone carrying this TCR beta chain came up many times. Antigen specificity is unknown. The data derive from a study of T-cell reconstitution after alpha-beta-depleted transplantation in children. Points from the study as a whole: T-cell numbers and diversity, one year after transplant, stemmed largely from T cells that were newly produced. Surviving recipient cells, namely T cells and thymic progenitors, were the source of high day-60 TCRbeta diversity in some patients. About two months after transplant, alpha-beta T cells reportedly came from several hundred expanded graft clones.

Preparation of the TCRbeta library used unique molecular identifiers. TCRdb re-called the PCR reads through MiXCR, storing one row per CDR3 protein. The table includes hundreds of thousands of distinct CDR3 sequences, about a sixth detected once. Germline V gene data show CDR1 as LGHDT and CDR2 as YNNKEL (reference sequence). This CDR3 is built from 11 residues. The germline V and J ends were trimmed by 1 base and 5 bases, with 3 bases remaining between them. This clonotype originated in a male patient between 2 and 10 years old who had a stem cell transplant for acute lymphoblastic leukemia, so the T cells may come from the graft donor. The genes are TRBV3-1 and TRBJ2-7; unclear D gene. The specimen comprised PBMCs, mostly from graft donor cells, sampled 360 days after TCRalphabeta/CD19-depleted stem cell transplant. CDR3 coding DNA: TGTGCCAGCAGCCAAGTAAACGAGCAGTACTTC. Translated: CASSQVNEQYF.